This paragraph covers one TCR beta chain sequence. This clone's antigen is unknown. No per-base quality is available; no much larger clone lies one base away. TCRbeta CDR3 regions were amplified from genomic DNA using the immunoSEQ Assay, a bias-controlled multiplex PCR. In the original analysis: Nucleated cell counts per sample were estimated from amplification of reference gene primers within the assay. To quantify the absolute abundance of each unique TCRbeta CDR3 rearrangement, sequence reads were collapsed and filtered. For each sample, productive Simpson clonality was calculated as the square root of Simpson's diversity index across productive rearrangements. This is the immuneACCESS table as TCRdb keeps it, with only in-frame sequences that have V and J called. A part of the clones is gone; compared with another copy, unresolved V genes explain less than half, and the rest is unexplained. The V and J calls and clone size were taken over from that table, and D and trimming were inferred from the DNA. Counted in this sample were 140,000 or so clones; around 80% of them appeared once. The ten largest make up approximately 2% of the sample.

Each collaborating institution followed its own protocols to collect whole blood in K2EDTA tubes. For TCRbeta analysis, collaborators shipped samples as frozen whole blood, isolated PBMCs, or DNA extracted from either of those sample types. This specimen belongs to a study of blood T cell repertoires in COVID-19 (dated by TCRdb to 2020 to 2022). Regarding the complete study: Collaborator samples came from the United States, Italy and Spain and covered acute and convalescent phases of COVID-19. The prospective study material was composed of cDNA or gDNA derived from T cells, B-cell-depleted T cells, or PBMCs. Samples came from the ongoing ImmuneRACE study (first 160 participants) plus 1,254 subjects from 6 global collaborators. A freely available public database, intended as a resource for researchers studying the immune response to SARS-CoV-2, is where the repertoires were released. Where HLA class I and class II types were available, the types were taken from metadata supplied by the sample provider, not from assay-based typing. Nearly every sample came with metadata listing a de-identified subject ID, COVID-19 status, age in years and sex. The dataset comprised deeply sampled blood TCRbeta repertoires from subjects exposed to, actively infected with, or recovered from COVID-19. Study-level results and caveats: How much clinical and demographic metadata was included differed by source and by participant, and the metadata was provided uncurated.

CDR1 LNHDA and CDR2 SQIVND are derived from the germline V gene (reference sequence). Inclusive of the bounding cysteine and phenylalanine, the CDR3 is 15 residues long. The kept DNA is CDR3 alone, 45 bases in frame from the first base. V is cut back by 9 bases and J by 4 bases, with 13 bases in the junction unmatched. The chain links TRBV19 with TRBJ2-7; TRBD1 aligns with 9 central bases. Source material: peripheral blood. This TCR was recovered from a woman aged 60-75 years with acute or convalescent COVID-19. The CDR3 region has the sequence CASADSGTGIYEQYF. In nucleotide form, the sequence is TGTGCCAGCGCGGATTCCGGGACAGGGATATACGAGCAGTACTTC.